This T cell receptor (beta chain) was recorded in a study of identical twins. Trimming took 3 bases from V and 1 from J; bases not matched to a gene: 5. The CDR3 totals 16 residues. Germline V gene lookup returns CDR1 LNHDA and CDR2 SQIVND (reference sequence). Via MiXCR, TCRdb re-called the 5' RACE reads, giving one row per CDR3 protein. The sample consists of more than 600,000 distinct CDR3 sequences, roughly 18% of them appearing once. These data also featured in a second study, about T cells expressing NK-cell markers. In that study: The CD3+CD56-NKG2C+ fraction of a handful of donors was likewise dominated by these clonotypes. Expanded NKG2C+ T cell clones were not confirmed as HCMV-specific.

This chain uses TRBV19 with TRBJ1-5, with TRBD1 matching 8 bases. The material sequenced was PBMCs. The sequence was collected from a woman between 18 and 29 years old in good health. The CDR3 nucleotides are TGTGCCAGTAGTATCCGGACAGGGCAAAGCAATCAGCCCCAGCATTTT. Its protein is CASSIRTGQSNQPQHF. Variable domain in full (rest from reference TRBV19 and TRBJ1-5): DGGITQSPKYLFRKEGQNVTLSCEQNLNHDAMYWYRQDPGQGLRLIYYSQIVNDFQKGDIAEGYSVSREKKESFPLTVTSAQKNPTAFYLCASSIRTGQSNQPQHFGDGTRLSIL.